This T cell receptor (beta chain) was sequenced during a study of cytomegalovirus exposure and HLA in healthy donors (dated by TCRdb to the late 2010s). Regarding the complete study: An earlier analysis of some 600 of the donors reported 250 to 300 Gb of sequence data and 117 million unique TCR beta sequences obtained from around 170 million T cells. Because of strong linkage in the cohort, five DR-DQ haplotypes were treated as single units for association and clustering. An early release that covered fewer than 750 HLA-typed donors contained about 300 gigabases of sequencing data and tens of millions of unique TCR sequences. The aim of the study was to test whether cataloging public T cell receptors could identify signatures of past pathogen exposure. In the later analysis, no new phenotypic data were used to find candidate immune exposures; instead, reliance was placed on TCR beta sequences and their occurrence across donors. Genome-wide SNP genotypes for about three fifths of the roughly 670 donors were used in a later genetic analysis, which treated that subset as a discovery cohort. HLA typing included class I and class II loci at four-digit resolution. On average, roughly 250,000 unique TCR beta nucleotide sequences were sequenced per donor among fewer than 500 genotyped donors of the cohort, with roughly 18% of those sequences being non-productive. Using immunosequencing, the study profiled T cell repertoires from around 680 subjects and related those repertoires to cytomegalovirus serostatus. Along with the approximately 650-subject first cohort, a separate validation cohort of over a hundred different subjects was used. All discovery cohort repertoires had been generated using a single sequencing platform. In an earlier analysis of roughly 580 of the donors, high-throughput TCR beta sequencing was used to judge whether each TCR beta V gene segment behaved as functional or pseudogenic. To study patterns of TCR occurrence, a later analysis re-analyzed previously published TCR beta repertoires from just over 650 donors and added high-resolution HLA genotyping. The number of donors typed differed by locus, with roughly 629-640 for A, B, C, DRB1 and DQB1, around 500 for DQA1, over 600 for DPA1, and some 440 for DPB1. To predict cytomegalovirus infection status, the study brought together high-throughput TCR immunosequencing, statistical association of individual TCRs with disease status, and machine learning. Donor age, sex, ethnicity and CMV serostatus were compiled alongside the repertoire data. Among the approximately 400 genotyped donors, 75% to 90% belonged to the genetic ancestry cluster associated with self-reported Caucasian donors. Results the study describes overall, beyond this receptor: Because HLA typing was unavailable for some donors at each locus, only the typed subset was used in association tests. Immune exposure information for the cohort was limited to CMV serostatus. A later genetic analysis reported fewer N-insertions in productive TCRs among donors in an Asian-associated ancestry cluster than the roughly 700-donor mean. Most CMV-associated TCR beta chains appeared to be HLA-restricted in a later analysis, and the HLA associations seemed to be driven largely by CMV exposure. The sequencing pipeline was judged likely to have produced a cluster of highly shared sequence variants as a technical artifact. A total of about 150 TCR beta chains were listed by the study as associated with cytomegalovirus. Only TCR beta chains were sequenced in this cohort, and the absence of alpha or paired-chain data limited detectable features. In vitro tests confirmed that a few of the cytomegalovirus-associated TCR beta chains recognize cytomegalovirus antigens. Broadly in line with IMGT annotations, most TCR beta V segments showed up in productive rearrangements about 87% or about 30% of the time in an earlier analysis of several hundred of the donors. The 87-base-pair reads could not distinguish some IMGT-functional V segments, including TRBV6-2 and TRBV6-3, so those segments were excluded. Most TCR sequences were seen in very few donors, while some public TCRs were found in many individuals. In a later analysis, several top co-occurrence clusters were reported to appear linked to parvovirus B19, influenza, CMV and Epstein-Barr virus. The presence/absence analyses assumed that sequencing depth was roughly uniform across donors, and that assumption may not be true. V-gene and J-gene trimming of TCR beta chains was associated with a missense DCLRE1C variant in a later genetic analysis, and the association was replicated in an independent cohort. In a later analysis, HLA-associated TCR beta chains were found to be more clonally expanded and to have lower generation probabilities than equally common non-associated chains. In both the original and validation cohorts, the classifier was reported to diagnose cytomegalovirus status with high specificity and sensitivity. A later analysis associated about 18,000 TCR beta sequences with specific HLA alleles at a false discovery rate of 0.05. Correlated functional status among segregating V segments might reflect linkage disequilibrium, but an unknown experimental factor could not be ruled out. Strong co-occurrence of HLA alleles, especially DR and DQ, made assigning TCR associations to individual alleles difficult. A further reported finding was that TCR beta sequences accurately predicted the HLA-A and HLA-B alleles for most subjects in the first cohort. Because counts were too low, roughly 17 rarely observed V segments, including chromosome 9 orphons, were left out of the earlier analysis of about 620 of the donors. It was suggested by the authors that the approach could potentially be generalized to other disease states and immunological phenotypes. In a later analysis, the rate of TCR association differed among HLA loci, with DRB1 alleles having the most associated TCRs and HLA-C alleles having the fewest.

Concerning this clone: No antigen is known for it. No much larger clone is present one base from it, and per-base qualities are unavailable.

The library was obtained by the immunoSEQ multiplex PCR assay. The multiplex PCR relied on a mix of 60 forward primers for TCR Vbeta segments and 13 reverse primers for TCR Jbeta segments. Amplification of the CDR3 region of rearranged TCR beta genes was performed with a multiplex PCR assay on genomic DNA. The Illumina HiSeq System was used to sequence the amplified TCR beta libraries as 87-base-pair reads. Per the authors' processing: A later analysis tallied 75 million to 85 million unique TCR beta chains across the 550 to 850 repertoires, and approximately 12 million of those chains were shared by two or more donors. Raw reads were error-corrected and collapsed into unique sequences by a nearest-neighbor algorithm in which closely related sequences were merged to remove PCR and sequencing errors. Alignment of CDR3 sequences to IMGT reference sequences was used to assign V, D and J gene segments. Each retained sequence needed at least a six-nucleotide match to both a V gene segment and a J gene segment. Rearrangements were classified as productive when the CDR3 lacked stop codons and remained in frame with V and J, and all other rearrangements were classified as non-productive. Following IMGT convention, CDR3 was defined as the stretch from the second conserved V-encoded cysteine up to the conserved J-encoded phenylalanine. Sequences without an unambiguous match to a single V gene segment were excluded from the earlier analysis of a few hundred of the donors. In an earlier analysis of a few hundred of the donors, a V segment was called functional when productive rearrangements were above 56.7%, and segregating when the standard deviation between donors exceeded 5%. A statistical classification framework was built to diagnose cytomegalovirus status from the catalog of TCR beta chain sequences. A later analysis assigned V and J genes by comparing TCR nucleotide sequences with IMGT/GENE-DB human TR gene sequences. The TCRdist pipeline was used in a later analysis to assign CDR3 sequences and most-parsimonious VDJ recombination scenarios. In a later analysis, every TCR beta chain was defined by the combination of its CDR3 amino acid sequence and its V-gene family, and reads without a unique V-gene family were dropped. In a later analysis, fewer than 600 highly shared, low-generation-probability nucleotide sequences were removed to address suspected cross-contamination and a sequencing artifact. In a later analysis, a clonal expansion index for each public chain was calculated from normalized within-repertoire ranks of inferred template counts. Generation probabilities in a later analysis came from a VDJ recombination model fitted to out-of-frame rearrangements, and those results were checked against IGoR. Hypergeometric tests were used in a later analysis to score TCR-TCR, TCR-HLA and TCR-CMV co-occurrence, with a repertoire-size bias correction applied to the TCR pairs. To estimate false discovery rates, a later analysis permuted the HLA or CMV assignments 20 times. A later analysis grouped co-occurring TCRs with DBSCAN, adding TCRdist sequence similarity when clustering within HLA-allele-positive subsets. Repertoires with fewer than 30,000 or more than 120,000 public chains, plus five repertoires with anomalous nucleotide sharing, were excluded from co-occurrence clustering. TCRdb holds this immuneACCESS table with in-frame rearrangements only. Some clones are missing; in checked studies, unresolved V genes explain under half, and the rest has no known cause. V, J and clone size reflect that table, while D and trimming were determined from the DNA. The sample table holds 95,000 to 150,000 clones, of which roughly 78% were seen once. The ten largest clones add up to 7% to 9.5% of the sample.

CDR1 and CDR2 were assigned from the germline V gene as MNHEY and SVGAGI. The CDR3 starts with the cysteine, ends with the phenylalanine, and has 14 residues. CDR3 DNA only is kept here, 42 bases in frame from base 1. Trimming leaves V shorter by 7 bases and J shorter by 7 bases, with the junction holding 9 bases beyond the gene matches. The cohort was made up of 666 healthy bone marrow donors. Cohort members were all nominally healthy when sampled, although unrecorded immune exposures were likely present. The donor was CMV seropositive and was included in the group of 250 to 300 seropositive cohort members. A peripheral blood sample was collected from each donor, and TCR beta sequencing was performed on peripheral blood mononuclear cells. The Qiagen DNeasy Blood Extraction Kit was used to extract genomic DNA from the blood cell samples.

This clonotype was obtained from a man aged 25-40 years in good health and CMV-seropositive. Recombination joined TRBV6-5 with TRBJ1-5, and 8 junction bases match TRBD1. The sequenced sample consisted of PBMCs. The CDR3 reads CASTGQGRRQPQHF. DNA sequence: TGTGCCAGCACCGGACAGGGCCGTAGGCAGCCCCAGCATTTT.